The clone carrying this T cell receptor (beta chain) was picked up a small number of times. What it recognizes is unknown. These data originate in a study of OX40 agonist ivuxolimab in advanced cancers. Overall study results and limits: On average, CD8+ T cells showed a greater number of expanded clones than CD4+.

Blood specimens came from baseline, cycle 4 day 1, and cycle 7 day 1. Sequenced by immunoSEQ multiplex PCR; TCRdb stores in-frame clones only, minus some. The sample yields approximately 60,000 clones, about four fifths seen once. Germline loops: CDR1 SGHRS, CDR2 YFSETQ. V lost 4 bases to trimming and J lost 1 base, with 11 bases between them. This CDR3 is built from 15 residues. This TCR was sampled from an adult with an advanced solid tumor such as melanoma, head and neck, liver or kidney cancer. The rearrangement links TRBV5-1 to TRBJ2-2; D not resolved. The sequenced sample was CD4+ or CD8+ T cells sorted from blood, obtained in a trial of the OX40 agonist ivuxolimab. CDR3 nucleotide sequence: TGCGCCAGCAGCCCCACCCTAGGGAACACCGGGGAGCTGTTTTTT. This encodes CASSPTLGNTGELFF.